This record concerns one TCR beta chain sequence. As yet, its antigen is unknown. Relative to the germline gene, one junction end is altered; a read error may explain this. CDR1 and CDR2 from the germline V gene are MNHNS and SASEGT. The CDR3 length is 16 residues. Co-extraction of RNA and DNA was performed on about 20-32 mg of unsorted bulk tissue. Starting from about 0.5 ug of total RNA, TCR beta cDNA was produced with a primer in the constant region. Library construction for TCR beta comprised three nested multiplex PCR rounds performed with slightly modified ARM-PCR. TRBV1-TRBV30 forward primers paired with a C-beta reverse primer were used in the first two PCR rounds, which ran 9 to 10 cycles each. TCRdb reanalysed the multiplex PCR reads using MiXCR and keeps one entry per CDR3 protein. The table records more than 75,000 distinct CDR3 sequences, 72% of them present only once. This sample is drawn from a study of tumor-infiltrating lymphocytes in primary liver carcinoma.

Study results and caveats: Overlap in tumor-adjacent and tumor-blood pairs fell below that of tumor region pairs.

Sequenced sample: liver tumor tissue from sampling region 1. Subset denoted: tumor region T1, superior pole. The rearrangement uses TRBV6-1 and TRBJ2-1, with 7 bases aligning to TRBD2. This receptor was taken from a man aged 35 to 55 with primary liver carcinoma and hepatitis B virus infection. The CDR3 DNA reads TGTGCCAGCAGTGAAACCGTGGGGGGGACGAGGTATGAGGAGTTCTTC. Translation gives CASSETVGGTRYEEFF.